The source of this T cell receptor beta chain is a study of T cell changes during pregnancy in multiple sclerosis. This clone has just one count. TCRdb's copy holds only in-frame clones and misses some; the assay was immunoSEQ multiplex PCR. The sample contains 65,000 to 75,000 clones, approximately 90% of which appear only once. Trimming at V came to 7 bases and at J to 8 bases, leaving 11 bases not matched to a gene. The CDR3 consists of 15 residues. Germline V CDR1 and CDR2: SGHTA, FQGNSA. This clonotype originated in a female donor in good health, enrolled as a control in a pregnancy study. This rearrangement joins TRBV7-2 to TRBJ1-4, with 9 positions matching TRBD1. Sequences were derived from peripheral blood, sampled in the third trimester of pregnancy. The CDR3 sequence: CASTDRGQGEEKLFF. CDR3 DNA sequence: TGTGCCAGCACTGACCGGGGACAGGGTGAAGAAAAACTGTTTTTT.